This T cell receptor (beta chain) was captured by sequencing in a study of blood T cells in healthy people across ages (dated by TCRdb to the mid-2010s). General notes on the study: In model experiments, template switching captured about one uniquely barcoded TCR beta cDNA molecule for every two T cells. The study analyzed two additional independent replicas of 1 million unique cDNA reads from the same blood draw for two donors, one aged 18 to 30 and one aged 80 or older. Donors of different ages were randomly distributed across sequencing lanes to avoid experimental bias. To track age-related changes in TCR beta repertoire diversity, the study relied on deep sequencing normalized with unique cDNA molecular identifiers. The donors were divided into four age groups: young (average about 15 years), middle-aged (about 39), aged (about 60) and long-lived (roughly 86). Findings and caveats that apply to the study as a whole: The long-lived group showed more naive CD4+ T cells, fewer expanded clones and increased TCR diversity than the aged group, suggesting age selection. The CMV infection status of donors was not known, potentially confounding age-related changes in expanded clonotypes. Estimates of total diversity based on one million sequenced T cells were regarded as lower bounds and as underestimates. Observed TCR beta diversity per million T cells fell roughly linearly with age, and a significant reduction was already apparent by age around 39. Since profiling was done on bulk unsorted PBMCs, naive and antigen-experienced compartments could not be conclusively compared. A strong correlation was found between observed TCR beta diversity and the percentage of naive T cells measured by flow cytometry.

The protocol used for the library was 5' RACE. Sequencing was performed on an Illumina HiSeq 2500. A second PCR of about 6 to 12 cycles was run with a J-beta primer mix and a sample-barcoded 5' primer. A template-switch 5' adaptor carrying 12 random nucleotides introduced a unique molecular identifier onto each TCR beta cDNA molecule. At least 2.5 million CDR3-containing paired-end reads were obtained from each sample. All of the RNA was converted into first-strand cDNA using the Mint cDNA synthesis kit, with a TRBC-specific oligonucleotide serving as the primer. After uracil-DNA glycosylase treatment, a first 18-cycle PCR used universal primers M1SS and BC2_uni_R on all cDNA. As for the original processing: For normalization, 1 million high-quality reads were randomly selected from each sample, with every read carrying a distinct molecular identifier. Reads with shared molecular identifiers were discarded instead of being binned into consensus sequences. MiTCR, set to a Q25 quality threshold and the strictest error-elimination algorithm, was used for CDR3 identification, clonotype clustering and error correction. A nonparametric unseen species model with Euler transformation was used to estimate lower-bound total TCR beta diversity. In TCRdb, the public reads were trimmed at Q25 with fastp and aligned with MiXCR, with productive beta chains retained. Every distinct CDR3 protein forms one entry, paired with its most common genes and DNA. The V and J calls were determined by TCRdb, not by the authors. The sample has 1.5 million to 2 million distinct CDR3 sequences on record, about 50% of them singletons. The ten largest clones add up to approximately 2% of the sample.

The donors were some 36 Caucasian individuals from Russia, aged roughly 6 to 90 years, who were systemically healthy. Approximately 9 milliliters of peripheral blood were collected from each donor into EDTA-treated Vacutainer tubes. PBMCs were isolated by Ficoll-Paque density-gradient centrifugation, with at least 6.5 million obtained per sample. Trizol reagent was used to extract total RNA from PBMCs, with at least 5.5 micrograms per sample. Naive CD45RAhigh/CD27high T cell percentages were measured by flow cytometry on a PBMC aliquot from every donor. This clonotype appeared a few times. The clone's antigen remains unknown. The input lacks base qualities; no much larger clone sits a single base away. V was cut back by 0 bases and J by 2 bases, leaving a gap of 11 bases between them. Counted from cysteine to phenylalanine, this CDR3 has 15 amino acids. The read is trimmed to its CDR3 DNA, 45 bases read in frame from base 1. The germline V gene encodes CDR1 LGHNA and CDR2 YNFKEQ.

The sequenced material came from blood. The TCR was taken from a woman aged 40-49 years in good health. The sequence is built from TRBV4-2 and TRBJ2-7; the D segment could be TRBD1, given 5 matching bases. CDR3 loop: CASSQDGAGPYEQYF. The DNA sequence is given as TGTGCCAGCAGCCAAGATGGGGCAGGTCCCTACGAGCAGTACTTC.